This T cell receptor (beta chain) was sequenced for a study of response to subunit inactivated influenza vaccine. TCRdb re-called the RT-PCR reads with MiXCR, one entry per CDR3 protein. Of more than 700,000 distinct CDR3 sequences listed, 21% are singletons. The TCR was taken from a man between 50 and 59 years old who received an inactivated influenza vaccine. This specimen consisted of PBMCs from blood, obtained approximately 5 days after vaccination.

The CDR3 region has the DNA TGTGCCAGCAGCAAAATGGGGACAGGGGTCTACAATGAGCAGTTCTTC. Amino acid sequence: CASSKMGTGVYNEQFF. The chain combines TRBV21-1 with TRBJ2-1; the DNA was not used to check the table's D call, TRBD1. TRBV21-1 is a pseudogene. The CDR3 extends over 16 amino acids.